This T cell receptor beta chain came from a study of early T cells in non-severe SARS-CoV-2 infection. MiXCR was run by TCRdb on the 5' RACE reads, yielding one entry per CDR3 protein. The data contain tens of thousands of distinct CDR3 sequences, roughly 15% of them seen just once; the ten biggest clones take up roughly 4.3%. This CDR3 spans 15 amino acids. Trimming removed 0 bases at V and 1 base at J, with 10 bases between. Germline V gives CDR1 SGDLS, CDR2 YYNGEE. This TCR came from an adult who was a healthcare worker with PCR-confirmed SARS-CoV-2 infection or an uninfected control (not recorded which). The rearrangement joins TRBV9 to TRBJ1-2; D not resolved. The material was whole blood, obtained at baseline. The CDR3 is CASSVEDGHNYGYTF. CDR3 in DNA: TGTGCCAGCAGCGTAGAAGACGGGCATAACTATGGCTACACCTTC.